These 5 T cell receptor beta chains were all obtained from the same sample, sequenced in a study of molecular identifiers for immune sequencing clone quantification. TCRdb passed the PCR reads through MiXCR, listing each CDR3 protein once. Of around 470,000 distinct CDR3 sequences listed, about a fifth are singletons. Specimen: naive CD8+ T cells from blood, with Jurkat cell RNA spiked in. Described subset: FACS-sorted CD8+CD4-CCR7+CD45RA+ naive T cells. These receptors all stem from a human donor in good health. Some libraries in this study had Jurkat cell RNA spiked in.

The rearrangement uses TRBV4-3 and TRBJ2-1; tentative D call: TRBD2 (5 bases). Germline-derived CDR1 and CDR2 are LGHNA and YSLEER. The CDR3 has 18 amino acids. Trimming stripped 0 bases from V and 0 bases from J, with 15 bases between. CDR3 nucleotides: TGCGCCAGCAGCCAAGAATCTCGGGGAGCGGTCTCCTACAATGAGCAGTTCTTC. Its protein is CASSQESRGAVSYNEQFF.

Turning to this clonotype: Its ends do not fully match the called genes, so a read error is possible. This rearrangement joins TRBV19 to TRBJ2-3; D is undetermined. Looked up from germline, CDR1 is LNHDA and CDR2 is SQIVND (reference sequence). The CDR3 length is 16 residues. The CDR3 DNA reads TGTGCCAGTAGTATTGGCTGGGCAACTCTCACAGATACGCGGTATTTT. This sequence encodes CASSIGWATLTDTRYF.

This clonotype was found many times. CDR3 protein: CASSSPRVAAYEQYF. Written as DNA, the CDR3 is TGTGCCAGCAGCTCTCCCAGGGTAGCGGCCTACGAGCAGTACTTC. This rearrangement joins TRBV12-3 or TRBV12-4 to TRBJ2-7; D possibly corresponds to TRBD2 (6 bases). The CDR3 is 15 amino acids. Trimming pared 6 bases from V and 2 bases from J, leaving 17 bases between.

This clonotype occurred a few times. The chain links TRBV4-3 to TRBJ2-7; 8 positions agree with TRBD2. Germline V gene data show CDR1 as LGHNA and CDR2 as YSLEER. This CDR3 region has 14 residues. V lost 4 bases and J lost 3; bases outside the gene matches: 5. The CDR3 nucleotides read TGCGCCAGCAGCCTCAGCGGGAGCCACTACGAGCAGTACTTC. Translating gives CASSLSGSHYEQYF.

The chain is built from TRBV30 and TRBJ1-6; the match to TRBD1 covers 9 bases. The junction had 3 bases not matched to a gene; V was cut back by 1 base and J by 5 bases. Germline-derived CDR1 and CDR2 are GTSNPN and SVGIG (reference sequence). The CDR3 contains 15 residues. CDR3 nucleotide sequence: TGTGCCTGGAGTGGGACAGGGGCTGATAATTCACCCCTCCACTTT. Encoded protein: CAWSGTGADNSPLHF.